This T cell receptor beta chain comes out of a study of beta chain features in type 1 diabetes. Across the whole study: Age, gender, cell numbers and subset yield matched between patients and controls.

The CDR3 contains 15 residues. Germline V gives CDR1 SSHAT, CDR2 FNYEAQ (reference sequence). As regards this clone: A junction end diverges from the germline sequence, so it may reflect a read error.

The entirety of the isolated RNA underwent reverse transcription, so expressed TCRB transcripts were sequenced. Sequenced naive, central memory and regulatory T cell samples produced an average of about 3.7 million reads. Measured with immunoSEQ multiplex PCR; TCRdb has only the in-frame clones, and not every one. The top ten clones hold about 0.015% of a sample with roughly 350,000 clones, about 10% of them seen once. The sample consisted of naive CD4+ T cells from blood. The origin of this receptor is a woman in her 30s in good health. V gene TRBV7-7 combines with J gene TRBJ2-6; D might be TRBD1 (5 bases). Written as DNA, the CDR3 is TGTGCTAGCAGCCGCGACAGCTCTGGGGCCAACGTCCTGACTTTC. This translates into CASSRDSSGANVLTF.